This T cell receptor (beta chain) was sequenced during a study of cytomegalovirus exposure and HLA in healthy donors. V lost 1 base and J lost 2, with 5 bases in between. The CDR3 has 13 amino acids. The germline V gene has CDR1 MGHDK and CDR2 SYGVNS. PCR employed 60 Vbeta and 13 Jbeta primers. Using immunoSEQ multiplex PCR, the repertoire was profiled, and TCRdb retains in-frame clones only, with some absent. Here the sample spans approximately 180,000 clones, about four fifths being singletons. The sequencing input was PBMCs. This clonotype originated in a woman aged 50 to 60 in good health and CMV-seronegative. The chain is built from TRBV25-1 and TRBJ1-2; D unclear. Here the CDR3 DNA reads TGTGCCAGCAGTGAATTAGTGAACTATGGCTACACCTTC. Its translation is CASSELVNYGYTF.